This passage covers 4 T cell receptor beta chains from one sample sequenced in a study of long-term antiretroviral therapy in people with HIV. The run of the v3.0 immunoSEQ assay was at survey level. Repertoires were generated with immunoSEQ multiplex PCR, while TCRdb's copy carries only in-frame clones and drops some. In the table there are roughly 20,000 clones, about 77% of which are singletons. Source: unsorted PBMCs, taken at the start of antiretroviral therapy, before treatment. The receptors derive from a woman aged 35 to 49 with HIV.

The gene calls are TRBV28 and TRBJ2-2; D is ambiguous. Germline V gives CDR1 MDHEN, CDR2 SYDVKM. The CDR3 loop spans 13 amino acids. Trimming pared 10 bases from V and 4 bases from J, leaving 13 bases between. Here the CDR3 DNA reads TGTGCCACCTGCTACCTCAGCACCGGGGAGCTGTTTTTT. It yields the protein CATCYLSTGELFF.

The J gene is TRBJ2-7, the V gene TRBV7-6; D ambiguous. Between the trimmed V and J ends, which lost 4 bases and 2 bases, there was a span of 12 bases. This CDR3 spans 14 amino acids. CDR1 SGHVS and CDR2 FNYEAQ come from the germline V gene. CDR3 in DNA: TGTGCCAGCAGCTCCTACCCCGGCCCCTACGAGCAGTACTTC. It is translated as CASSSYPGPYEQYF.

This chain uses TRBV2 with TRBJ1-3; D remains unclear. There are 15 residues in the CDR3. V was shortened by 8 bases and J by 2 bases, with 16 bases between the two germline ends. The germline gives CDR1 SNHLY, CDR2 FYNNEI. CDR3: CASVLLLSPGNTIYF. CDR3 coding DNA: TGTGCCAGCGTCTTGCTACTGAGTCCTGGAAACACCATATATTTT.

The J gene is TRBJ2-4, the V gene TRBV11-3; D call uncertain. The CDR3 sequence is 12 residues long. The germline CDR1 and CDR2 sequences are SGHNT and YENEEA. V was trimmed by 0 bases and J by 6 bases, leaving 3 bases between them. This CDR3 is CASSLDGNIQYF. CDR3 DNA sequence: TGTGCCAGCAGCTTAGATGGAAACATTCAGTACTTC.